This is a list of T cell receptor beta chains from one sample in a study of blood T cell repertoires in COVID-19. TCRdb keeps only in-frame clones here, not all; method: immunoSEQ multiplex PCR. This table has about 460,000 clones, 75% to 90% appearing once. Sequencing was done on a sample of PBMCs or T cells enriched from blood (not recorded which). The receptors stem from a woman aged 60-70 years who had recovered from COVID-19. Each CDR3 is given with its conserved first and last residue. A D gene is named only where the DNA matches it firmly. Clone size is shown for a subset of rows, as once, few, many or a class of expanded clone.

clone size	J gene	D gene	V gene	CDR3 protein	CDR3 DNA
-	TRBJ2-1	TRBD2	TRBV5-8	CASSLAPERGKVNEQFF	TGTGCCAGCAGCTTGGCCCCAGAGCGGGGGAAGGTCAATGAGCAGTTCTTC
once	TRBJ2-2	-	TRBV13	CASSPRVGELFF	TGTGCCAGCAGCCCCAGGGTCGGGGAGCTGTTTTTT
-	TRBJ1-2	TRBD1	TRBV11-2	CASRPTAGGYGYTF	TGTGCCAGCAGACCGACCGCAGGGGGTTATGGCTACACCTTC
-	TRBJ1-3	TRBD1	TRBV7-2	CASSLGLLGTGGGNTIYF	TGTGCCAGCAGCTTAGGATTGCTGGGGACAGGAGGAGGAAACACCATATATTTT
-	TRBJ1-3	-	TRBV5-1	CASSPGQSSGNTIYF	TGCGCCAGCAGCCCAGGACAGAGCTCTGGAAACACCATATATTTT
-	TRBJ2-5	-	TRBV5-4	CASRVQGKETQYF	TGTGCCAGCAGGGTACAGGGAAAGGAGACCCAGTACTTC
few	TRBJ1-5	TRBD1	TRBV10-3	CAAWTGVNNQPQHF	TGTGCCGCCTGGACAGGGGTTAACAATCAGCCCCAGCATTTT
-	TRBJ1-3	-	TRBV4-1	CASSQVGQGSGNTIYF	TGCGCCAGCAGCCAAGTGGGGCAAGGCTCTGGAAACACCATATATTTT
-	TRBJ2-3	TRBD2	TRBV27	CASTATSGGWRSKDTQYF	TGTGCCAGCACCGCGACTAGCGGGGGGTGGCGGAGTAAGGATACGCAGTATTTT
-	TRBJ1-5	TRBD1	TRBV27	CASSFAGTGNQPQHF	TGTGCCAGCAGTTTCGCCGGGACAGGGAATCAGCCCCAGCATTTT
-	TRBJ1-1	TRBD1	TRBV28	CASSPLIRQGSNTEAFF	TGTGCCAGCAGTCCGCTCATCCGACAGGGTAGCAACACTGAAGCTTTCTTT
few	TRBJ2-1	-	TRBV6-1	CASSEVSKQFF	TGTGCCAGCAGTGAAGTCAGTAAGCAGTTCTTC
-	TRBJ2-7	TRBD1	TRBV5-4	CASSSPGTGSSYEQYF	TGTGCCAGCAGCTCCCCCGGGACAGGGAGCTCCTACGAGCAGTACTTC
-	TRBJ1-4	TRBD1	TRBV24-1	CATSDLEDRGDEKLFF	TGTGCCACCAGTGATTTAGAGGACAGGGGAGATGAAAAACTGTTTTTT
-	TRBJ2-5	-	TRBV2	CASSGIGAGNQETQYF	TGTGCCAGCAGTGGAATTGGGGCAGGGAACCAAGAGACCCAGTACTTC
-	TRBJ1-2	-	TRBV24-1	CATSDPLANYGYTF	TGTGCCACCAGTGACCCCTTAGCTAACTATGGCTACACCTTC
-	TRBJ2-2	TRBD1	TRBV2	CASSDFWDRNTGELFF	TGTGCCAGCAGTGATTTTTGGGACAGAAACACCGGGGAGCTGTTTTTT
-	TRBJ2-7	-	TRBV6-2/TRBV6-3	CASSYSGGLAGEQYF	TGTGCCAGCAGTTACTCAGGGGGTCTAGCCGGCGAGCAGTACTTC